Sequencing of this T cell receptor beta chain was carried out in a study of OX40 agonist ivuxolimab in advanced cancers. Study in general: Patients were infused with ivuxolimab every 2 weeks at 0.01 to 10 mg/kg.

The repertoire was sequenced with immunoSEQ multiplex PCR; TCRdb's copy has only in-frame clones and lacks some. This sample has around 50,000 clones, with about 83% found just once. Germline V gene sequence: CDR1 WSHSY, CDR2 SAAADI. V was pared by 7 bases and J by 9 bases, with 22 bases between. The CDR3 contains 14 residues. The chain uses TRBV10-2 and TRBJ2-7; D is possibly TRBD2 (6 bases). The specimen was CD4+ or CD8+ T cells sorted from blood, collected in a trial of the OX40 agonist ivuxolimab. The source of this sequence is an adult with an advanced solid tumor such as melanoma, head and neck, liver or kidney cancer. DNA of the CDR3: TGCGCCAGCACCCCTGAGGGGCAGTCGGGAGTGCAGTACTTC. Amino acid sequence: CASTPEGQSGVQYF.